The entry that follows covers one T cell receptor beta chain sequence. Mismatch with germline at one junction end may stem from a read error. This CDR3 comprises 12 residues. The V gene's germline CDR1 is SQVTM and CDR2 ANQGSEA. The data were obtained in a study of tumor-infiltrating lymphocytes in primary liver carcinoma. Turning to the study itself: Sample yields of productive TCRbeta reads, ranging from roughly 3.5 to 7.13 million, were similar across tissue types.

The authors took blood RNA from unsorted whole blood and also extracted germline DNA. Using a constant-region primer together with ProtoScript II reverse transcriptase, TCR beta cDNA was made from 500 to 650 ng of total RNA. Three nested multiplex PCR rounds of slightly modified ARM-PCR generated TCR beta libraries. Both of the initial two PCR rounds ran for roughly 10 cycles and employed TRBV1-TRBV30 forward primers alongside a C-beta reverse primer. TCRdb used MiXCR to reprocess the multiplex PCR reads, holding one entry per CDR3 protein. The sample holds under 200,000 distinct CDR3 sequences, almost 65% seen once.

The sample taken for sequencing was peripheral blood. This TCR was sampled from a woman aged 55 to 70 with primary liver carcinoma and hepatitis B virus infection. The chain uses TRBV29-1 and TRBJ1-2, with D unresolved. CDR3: CRVGPGVDGYTF. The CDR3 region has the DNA TGCAGGGTTGGACCTGGGGTAGATGGTTACACCTTC.